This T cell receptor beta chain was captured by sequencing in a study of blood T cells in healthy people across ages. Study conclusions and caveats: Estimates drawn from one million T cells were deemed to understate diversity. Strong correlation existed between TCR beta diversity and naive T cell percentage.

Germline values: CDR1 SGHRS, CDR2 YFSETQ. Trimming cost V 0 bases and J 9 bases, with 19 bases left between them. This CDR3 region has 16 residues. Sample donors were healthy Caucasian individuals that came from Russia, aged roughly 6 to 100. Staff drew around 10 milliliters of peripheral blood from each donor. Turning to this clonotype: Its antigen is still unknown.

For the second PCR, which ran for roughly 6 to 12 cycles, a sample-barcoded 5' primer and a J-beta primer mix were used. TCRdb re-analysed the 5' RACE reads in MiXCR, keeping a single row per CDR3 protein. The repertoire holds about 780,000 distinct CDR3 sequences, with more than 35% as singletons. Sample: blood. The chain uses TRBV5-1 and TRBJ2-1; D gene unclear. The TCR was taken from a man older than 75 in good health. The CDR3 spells CASSLGDFGRSFEQFF. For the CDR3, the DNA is TGCGCCAGCAGCTTGGGCGACTTTGGCCGCTCCTTTGAGCAGTTCTTC.